The 26 T cell receptor beta chains below all came from one sample that was sequenced in a study of cytomegalovirus exposure and HLA in healthy donors. Amplification used 60 Vbeta primers and 13 Jbeta primers. Assay used: immunoSEQ multiplex PCR; TCRdb lists only in-frame clones, some missing. The data hold about 190,000 clones, with approximately 80% observed a single time. Sequencing was performed on PBMCs. Receptor source: a woman between 25 and 40 years old in good health and CMV-seropositive.

The chain uses TRBV27 and TRBJ2-6; TRBD1 matches at 7 bases. The germline gives CDR1 MNHEY, CDR2 SMNVEV (reference sequence). J gave up 2 bases and V 10 bases, and 5 bases lay outside the gene matches. The CDR3 runs to 14 residues. The CDR3 DNA is TGTGCCATCGGTCAGGGGGCTGGGGCCAACGTCCTGACTTTC. Translating gives CAIGQGAGANVLTF.

The J gene is TRBJ2-2, the V gene TRBV19, with a weak D call TRBD2 (6 bases). V was clipped by 6 bases and J by 1 base, with 9 bases between them. Germline V CDR1 and CDR2: LNHDA, SQIVND (reference sequence). The CDR3 contains 14 residues. The CDR3 loop reads CASRAGGNTGELFF. CDR3 coding DNA: TGTGCCAGTAGAGCGGGCGGGAACACCGGGGAGCTGTTTTTT.

Points on this clone: Within the sample, other DNA sequences also encode this same CDR3. V and J are TRBV5-1 and TRBJ2-7, with a tentative D call TRBD2 (5 bases). Deletions cut 4 bases from V and 6 bases from J, with 11 bases between. The CDR3 contains 12 residues. In germline, CDR1 is SGHRS, CDR2 YFSETQ. CDR3 region: CASSHDGLEQYF. The CDR3 coding sequence is TGCGCCAGCAGCCACGATGGACTCGAGCAGTACTTC. Filled out from reference TRBV5-1 and TRBJ2-7, the complete variable domain reads KAGVTQTPRYLIKTRGQQVTLSCSPISGHRSVSWYQQTPGQGLQFLFEYFSETQRNKGNFPGRFSGRQFSNSRSEMNVSTLELGDSALYLCASSHDGLEQYFGPGTRLTVT.

The chain carries TRBV6-5 and TRBJ1-6; D gene ambiguous. The CDR3 is 13 residues long. Germline CDR1 and CDR2: MNHEY and SVGAGI. V lost 8 bases and J 8 bases, leaving 13 bases between the germline ends. The CDR3 region has the DNA TGTGCCAGCTCGCGGGGTGTCGATTCACCCCTCCACTTT. This sequence encodes CASSRGVDSPLHF.

This clone was recorded once. The V call is TRBV18, the J call TRBJ1-1; D is possibly TRBD1 (5 bases). Per the germline V gene, CDR1 is KGHSH and CDR2 is LQKENI. CDR3 length equals 13 residues. V lost 4 bases, J lost 7 bases, and 13 bases lay in between. CDR3 region: CASSLRTLSEAFF. CDR3 in DNA: TGTGCCAGCTCACTCCGGACATTGAGTGAAGCTTTCTTT.

This chain uses TRBV6-1 with TRBJ1-2; no reliable D call. V lost 5 bases and J lost 6, with 13 bases in between. CDR1 and CDR2 from the germline V gene are MNHNS and SASEGT. This CDR3 has 13 amino acids. CDR3 DNA: TGTGCCAGCAGTTTTCCCGGGGTCCATGGCTACACCTTC. Amino acids: CASSFPGVHGYTF.

This clone has just a few counts. Within the sample, other DNA sequences also encode this same CDR3. The chain uses TRBV27 and TRBJ1-1; D is undetermined. The CDR3 has 13 amino acids. CDR1 and CDR2 from the germline V gene are MNHEY and SMNVEV (reference sequence). Trimming shortened V by 3 bases and J by 1 base, and 6 bases separated the two germline ends. CDR3 DNA sequence: TGTGCCAGCAGTTTTGGCGGGAACACTGAAGCTTTCTTT. It translates to CASSFGGNTEAFF.

The chain couples TRBV7-6 to TRBJ1-1; possible D gene TRBD1, 5 bases. V lost 0 bases to trimming and J lost 1 base, with 12 bases between them. The CDR3 is made up of 16 amino acids. Looked up from germline, CDR1 is SGHVS and CDR2 is FNYEAQ. This CDR3 is CASSLAGVDRNTEAFF. As DNA, the CDR3 is TGTGCCAGCAGCTTAGCAGGGGTAGATCGGAACACTGAAGCTTTCTTT. The entire variable domain, with the rest obtained from reference TRBV7-6 and TRBJ1-1, is as follows: GAGVSQSPRYKVTKRGQDVALRCDPISGHVSLYWYRQALGQGPEFLTYFNYEAQQDKSGLPNDRFSAERPEGSISTLTIQRTEQRDSAMYRCASSLAGVDRNTEAFFGQGTRLTVV.

CDR3 coding DNA: TGTGCCAGCAGTTTTTGGGGGGGAGATACGCAGTATTTT. This encodes CASSFWGGDTQYF. This rearrangement joins TRBV27 to TRBJ2-3; 7 bases line up with TRBD2. This CDR3 has 13 amino acids. The trim removed 3 bases at V and 5 bases at J, leaving 2 bases unmatched. Germline CDR1 reads MNHEY; CDR2 reads SMNVEV (reference sequence).

V gene TRBV7-2 combines with J gene TRBJ2-7, with D tentatively TRBD1 (5 bases). V lost 1 base to trimming and J lost 0 bases, with 10 bases between them. The CDR3 is 15 residues long. In germline, CDR1 is SGHTA, CDR2 FQGNSA. The CDR3 is CASSLGGRVSYEQYF. The DNA for the CDR3 is TGTGCCAGCAGCTTAGGGGGCAGGGTCTCCTACGAGCAGTACTTC.

The CDR3 sequence: CASSGAGVYNEQFF. The DNA of the CDR3 is TGTGCCAGCTCAGGAGCGGGAGTCTACAATGAGCAGTTCTTC. This chain links TRBV27 with TRBJ2-1; TRBD2 aligns across 8 bases. The trim removed 8 bases at V and 3 bases at J, leaving 6 bases unmatched. The germline gives CDR1 MNHEY, CDR2 SMNVEV (reference sequence). CDR3 length: 14 amino acids.

The chain recombines TRBV19 with TRBJ1-4, with a weak D call TRBD1 (5 bases). V lost 6 bases and J lost 5, with 13 bases in between. The CDR3 is 14 residues long. The germline gives CDR1 LNHDA, CDR2 SQIVND (reference sequence). In DNA form, the CDR3 reads TGTGCCAGTAGGGGACGCGGGGCAAATGAAAAACTGTTTTTT. This gives the protein CASRGRGANEKLFF. Looking up the rest from reference TRBV19 and TRBJ1-4 gives the full variable domain: DGGITQSPKYLFRKEGQNVTLSCEQNLNHDAMYWYRQDPGQGLRLIYYSQIVNDFQKGDIAEGYSVSREKKESFPLTVTSAQKNPTAFYLCASRGRGANEKLFFGSGTQLSVL.

The J gene is TRBJ1-4, the V gene TRBV29-1; no reliable D call. Per the germline V gene, CDR1 is SQVTM and CDR2 is ANQGSEA. Deletions cut 2 bases from V and 4 bases from J, with 8 bases between. CDR3 length: 13 amino acids. DNA for the CDR3: TGCAGCGTTGAAAGCGGGTTTAATGAAAAACTGTTTTTT. This codes for CSVESGFNEKLFF.

This sequence joins TRBV14 and TRBJ1-2, with 8 bases lining up with TRBD1. V shed 6 bases and J 7 bases; nucleotides not matched to a gene: 7. Germline V gene data show CDR1 as SGHDN and CDR2 as FVKESK. The CDR3 extends over 13 amino acids. CDR3 residues: CASSQGASIGYTF. The CDR3 DNA sequence: TGTGCCAGCAGTCAGGGGGCCTCTATTGGCTACACCTTC.

This clone was detected a few times. The chain employs TRBV19 and TRBJ1-1; TRBD1 matches 8 bases. CDR1 is LNHDA, CDR2 SQIVND, per germline (reference sequence). The J segment lost 7 bases and the V segment lost 0 bases, leaving 7 bases of the junction unmatched. The CDR3 sequence is 15 residues long. This CDR3 reads CASSIDGQGAGEAFF. DNA for the CDR3: TGTGCCAGTAGTATAGACGGACAGGGCGCCGGTGAAGCTTTCTTT.

V and J are TRBV7-2 and TRBJ2-7; D is unresolved. V was trimmed by 4 bases and J by 0 bases, leaving 19 bases between them. The CDR3 is 17 residues long. Germline CDR1 and CDR2: SGHTA and FQGNSA. The CDR3 sequence: CASSSRDVAVSSYEQYF. The CDR3 bases are TGTGCCAGCAGCTCACGAGATGTGGCGGTAAGCTCCTACGAGCAGTACTTC. The entire variable domain, with the rest obtained from reference TRBV7-2 and TRBJ2-7, is as follows: GAGVSQSPSNKVTEKGKDVELRCDPISGHTALYWYRQSLGQGLEFLIYFQGNSAPDKSGLPSDRFSAERTGGSVSTLTIQRTQQEDSAVYLCASSSRDVAVSSYEQYFGPGTRLTVT.

This clone was counted once. The chain combines TRBV15 with TRBJ2-2; the D gene is possibly TRBD1 (5 bases). V was shortened by 6 bases and J by 4 bases, with 15 bases between the two germline ends. Looked up from germline, CDR1 is LNHNV and CDR2 is YYDKDF (reference sequence). The CDR3 loop spans 15 amino acids. The CDR3 coding sequence is TGTGCCACCAGGTGGGGCATTTCGCCCACCGGGGAGCTGTTTTTT. Protein product: CATRWGISPTGELFF.

Of note for this clone: One junction end disagrees with the germline gene, perhaps due to a read error. J is TRBJ2-3 and V is TRBV5-1, with D perhaps TRBD2 (5 bases). CDR1 and CDR2 from the germline V gene are SGHRS and YFSETQ. CDR3 length equals 19 residues. CDR3 DNA: TGCGCCACCAGCTGGGAGAGGTGGACTCCTCTGTCTAGCACAGATACGCAGTATTTT. Translated: CATSWERWTPLSSTDTQYF.

Turning to this clone: The sample has other DNA sequences that encode this CDR3 too. The chain carries TRBV6-1 and TRBJ1-5; tentative D call: TRBD1 (6 bases). The CDR3 spans 13 residues. The ends were cut back, 2 bases at V and 7 bases at J, with 9 bases in the middle. Looked up from germline, CDR1 is MNHNS and CDR2 is SASEGT. The CDR3 protein is CASSETGNQPQHF. The CDR3 DNA reads TGTGCCAGCAGTGAAACAGGGAACCAGCCCCAGCATTTT.

DNA of the CDR3: TGTGCCAGCCGGAAGGCACAGGGGTTTGCCTACAATGAGCAGTTCTTC. This sequence encodes CASRKAQGFAYNEQFF. This chain joins TRBV27 and TRBJ2-1; TRBD1 aligns across 7 bases. Germline assignment: CDR1 MNHEY and CDR2 SMNVEV (reference sequence). Trimming removed 8 bases from V and 2 bases from J; junction bases left unmatched: 12. This CDR3 is 16 amino acids long.

Notes on this clone: The junction does not match germline at one end; this may be a read error. J is TRBJ2-3 and V is TRBV6-6; 8 nucleotides line up with TRBD2. Germline V gives CDR1 MNHNY, CDR2 SVGAGI (reference sequence). The CDR3 totals 13 residues. CDR3 protein: CASSYSASGFRHF. In nucleotides, the CDR3 is TGTGCCAGCAGTTACTCGGCTAGCGGGTTTAGACATTTT.

The V gene is TRBV1, the J gene TRBJ1-1. TRBV1 represents a pseudogene. The CDR3 has 10 residues. CDR3 in DNA: TGCACCAGCGTTAGCTCTGAAGCTTTCTTT. This sequence encodes CTSVSSEAFF.

V gene TRBV27 combines with J gene TRBJ1-1; the D gene is possibly TRBD1 (5 bases). CDR1 is MNHEY and CDR2 is SMNVEV in the germline V gene (reference sequence). CDR3 length: 15 residues. The V end was cut by 2 bases, the J end by 5 bases, with 15 bases between. The CDR3: CASSLTAGLRTEAFF. The CDR3 DNA reads TGTGCCAGCAGTTTAACGGCAGGGCTAAGGACTGAAGCTTTCTTT.

The chain carries TRBV4-3 and TRBJ2-1; 11 nucleotides agree with TRBD2. Germline CDR1 is LGHNA and CDR2 is YSLEER. V trimming: 4 bases; J trimming: 4 bases; junction bases outside the gene matches: 3. There are 15 residues in the CDR3. DNA of the CDR3: TGCGCCAGCAGCCCGGGACTAGCGGCTTACAATGAGCAGTTCTTC. The encoded protein is CASSPGLAAYNEQFF.

The chain joins TRBV7-8 to TRBJ1-1, with D unresolved. Trimming removed 1 base from V and 0 bases from J, with 12 bases in between. Germline V lookup: CDR1 SGHVS, CDR2 FQNEAQ. CDR3 size: 16 residues. DNA of the CDR3: TGTGCCAGCAGCTTAGGGCCGGGAGATTTGAACACTGAAGCTTTCTTT. This sequence encodes CASSLGPGDLNTEAFF.

This chain connects TRBV5-4 to TRBJ2-2; 8 bases match TRBD1. Losses at the gene ends were 0 bases for V and 3 bases for J; bases not matched to a gene: 4. The CDR3 has 16 residues. The germline V gene encodes CDR1 SGHNT and CDR2 YYREEE (reference sequence). The DNA of the CDR3 is TGTGCCAGCAGCTTGGCAGGGGGCTATGACACCGGGGAGCTGTTTTTT. Protein sequence: CASSLAGGYDTGELFF.